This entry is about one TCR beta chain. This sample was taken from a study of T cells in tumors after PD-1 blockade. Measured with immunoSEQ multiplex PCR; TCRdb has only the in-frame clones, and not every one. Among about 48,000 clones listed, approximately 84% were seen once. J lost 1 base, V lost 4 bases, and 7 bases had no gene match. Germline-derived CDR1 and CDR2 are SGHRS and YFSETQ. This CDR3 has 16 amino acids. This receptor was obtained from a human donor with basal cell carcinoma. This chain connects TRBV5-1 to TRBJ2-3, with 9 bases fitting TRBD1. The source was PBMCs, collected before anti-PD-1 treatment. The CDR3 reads CASSVPTGGGTDTQYF. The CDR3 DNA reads TGCGCCAGCAGCGTACCGACAGGGGGGGGCACAGATACGCAGTATTTT.